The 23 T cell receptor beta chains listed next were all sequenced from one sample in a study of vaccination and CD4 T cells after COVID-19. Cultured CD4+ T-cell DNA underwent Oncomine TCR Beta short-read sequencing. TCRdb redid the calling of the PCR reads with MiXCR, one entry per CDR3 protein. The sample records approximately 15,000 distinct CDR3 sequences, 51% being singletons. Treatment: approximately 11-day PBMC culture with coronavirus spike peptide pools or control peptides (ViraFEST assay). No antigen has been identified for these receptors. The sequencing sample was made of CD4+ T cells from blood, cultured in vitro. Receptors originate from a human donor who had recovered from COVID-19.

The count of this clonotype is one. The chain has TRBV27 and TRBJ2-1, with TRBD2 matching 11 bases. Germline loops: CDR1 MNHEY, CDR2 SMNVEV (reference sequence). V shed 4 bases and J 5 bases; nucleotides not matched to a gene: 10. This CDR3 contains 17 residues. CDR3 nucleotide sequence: TGTGCCAGCAGTTCCATAGAACTAGCGGGAGTGAACAATGAGCAGTTCTTC. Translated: CASSSIELAGVNNEQFF.

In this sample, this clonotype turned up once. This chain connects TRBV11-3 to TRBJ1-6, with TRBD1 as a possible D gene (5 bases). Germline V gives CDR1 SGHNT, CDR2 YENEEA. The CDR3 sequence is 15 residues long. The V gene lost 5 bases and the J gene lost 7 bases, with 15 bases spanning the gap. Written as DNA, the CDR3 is TGTGCCAGCAGCCCCGGGACGGGAGGAAATTCACCCCTCCACTTT. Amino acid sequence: CASSPGTGGNSPLHF.

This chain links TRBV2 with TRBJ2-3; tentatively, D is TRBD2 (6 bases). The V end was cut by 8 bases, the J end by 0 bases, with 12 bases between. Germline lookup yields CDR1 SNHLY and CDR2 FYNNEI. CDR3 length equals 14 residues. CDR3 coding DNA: TGTGCCAGCTCCCGCGGGACCAGCACAGATACGCAGTATTTT. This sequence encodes CASSRGTSTDTQYF.

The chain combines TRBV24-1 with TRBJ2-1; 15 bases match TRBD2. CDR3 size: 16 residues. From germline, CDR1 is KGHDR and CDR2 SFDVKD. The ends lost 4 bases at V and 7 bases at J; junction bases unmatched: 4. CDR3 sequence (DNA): TGTGCCACCAGTGACTCCGGGACTAGCGGGAGGAATGAGCAGTTCTTC. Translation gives CATSDSGTSGRNEQFF.

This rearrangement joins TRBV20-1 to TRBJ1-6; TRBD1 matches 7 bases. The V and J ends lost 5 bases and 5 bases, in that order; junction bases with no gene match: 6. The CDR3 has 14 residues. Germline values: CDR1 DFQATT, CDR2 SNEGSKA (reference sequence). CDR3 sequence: CSASTGSHNSPLHF. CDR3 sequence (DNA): TGCAGTGCTTCGACAGGGTCCCATAATTCACCCCTCCACTTT.

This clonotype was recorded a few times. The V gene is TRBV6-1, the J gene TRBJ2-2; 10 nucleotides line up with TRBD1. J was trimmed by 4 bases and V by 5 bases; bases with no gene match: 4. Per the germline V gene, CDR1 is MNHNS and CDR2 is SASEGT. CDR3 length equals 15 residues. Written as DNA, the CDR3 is TGTGCCAGCAGTCGGACAGGGGGGAGCACCGGGGAGCTGTTTTTT. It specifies CASSRTGGSTGELFF.

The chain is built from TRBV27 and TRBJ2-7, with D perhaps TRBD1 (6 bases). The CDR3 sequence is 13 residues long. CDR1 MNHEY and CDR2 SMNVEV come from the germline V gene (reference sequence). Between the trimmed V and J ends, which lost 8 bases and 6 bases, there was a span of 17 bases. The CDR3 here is CASPRQGKGEQYF. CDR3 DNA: TGTGCCAGCCCCCGGCAGGGGAAAGGCGAGCAGTACTTC.

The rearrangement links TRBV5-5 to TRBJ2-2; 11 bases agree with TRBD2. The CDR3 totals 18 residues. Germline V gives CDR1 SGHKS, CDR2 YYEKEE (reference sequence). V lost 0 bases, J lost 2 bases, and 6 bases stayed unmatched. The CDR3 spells CASSLGLAGRSNTGELFF. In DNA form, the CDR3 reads TGTGCCAGCAGCTTGGGACTAGCGGGACGGAGTAACACCGGGGAGCTGTTTTTT.

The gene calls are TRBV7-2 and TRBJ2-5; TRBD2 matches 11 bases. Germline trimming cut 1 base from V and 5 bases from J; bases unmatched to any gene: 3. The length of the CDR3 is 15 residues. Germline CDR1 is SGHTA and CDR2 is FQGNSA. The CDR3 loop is CASSLVAGGSETQYF. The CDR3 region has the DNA TGTGCCAGCAGCTTAGTAGCGGGAGGGTCGGAGACCCAGTACTTC. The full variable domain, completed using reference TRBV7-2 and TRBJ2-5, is GAGVSQSPSNKVTEKGKDVELRCDPISGHTALYWYRQSLGQGLEFLIYFQGNSAPDKSGLPSDRFSAERTGGSVSTLTIQRTQQEDSAVYLCASSLVAGGSETQYFGPGTRLLVL.

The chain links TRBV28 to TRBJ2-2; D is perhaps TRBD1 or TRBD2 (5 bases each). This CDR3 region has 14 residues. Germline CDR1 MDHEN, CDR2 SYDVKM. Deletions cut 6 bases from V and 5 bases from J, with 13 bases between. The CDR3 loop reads CASSGAVTTGELFF. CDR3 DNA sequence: TGTGCCAGCAGCGGGGCGGTTACAACCGGGGAGCTGTTTTTT.

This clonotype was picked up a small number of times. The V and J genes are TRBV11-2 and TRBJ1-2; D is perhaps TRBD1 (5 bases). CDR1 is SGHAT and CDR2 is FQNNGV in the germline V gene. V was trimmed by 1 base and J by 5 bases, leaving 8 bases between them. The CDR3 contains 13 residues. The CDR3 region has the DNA TGTGCCAGCAGCTTAGTACGACAGTATGGCTACACCTTC. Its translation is CASSLVRQYGYTF. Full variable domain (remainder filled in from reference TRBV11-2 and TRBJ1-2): EAGVAQSPRYKIIEKRQSVAFWCNPISGHATLYWYQQILGQGPKLLIQFQNNGVVDDSQLPKDRFSAERLKGVDSTLKIQPAKLEDSAVYLCASSLVRQYGYTFGSGTRLTVV.

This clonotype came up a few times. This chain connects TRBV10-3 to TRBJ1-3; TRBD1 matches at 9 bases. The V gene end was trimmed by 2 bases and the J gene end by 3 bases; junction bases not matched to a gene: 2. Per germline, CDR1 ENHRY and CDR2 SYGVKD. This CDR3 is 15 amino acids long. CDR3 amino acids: CAISEPTGGGNTIYF. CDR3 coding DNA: TGTGCCATCAGTGAGCCGACAGGGGGTGGAAACACCATATATTTT.

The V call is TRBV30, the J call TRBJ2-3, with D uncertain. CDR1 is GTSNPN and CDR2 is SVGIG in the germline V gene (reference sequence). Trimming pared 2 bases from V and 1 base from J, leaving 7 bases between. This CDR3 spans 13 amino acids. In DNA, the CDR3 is TGTGCCTGGAGTTGGCAGGGCACAGATACGCAGTATTTT. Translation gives CAWSWQGTDTQYF.

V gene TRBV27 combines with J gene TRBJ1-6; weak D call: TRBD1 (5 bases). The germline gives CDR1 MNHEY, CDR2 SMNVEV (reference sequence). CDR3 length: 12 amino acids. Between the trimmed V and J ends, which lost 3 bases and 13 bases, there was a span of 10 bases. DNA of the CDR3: TGTGCCAGCAGTTTGGCGGGGCTGCCCCTCCACTTT. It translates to CASSLAGLPLHF.

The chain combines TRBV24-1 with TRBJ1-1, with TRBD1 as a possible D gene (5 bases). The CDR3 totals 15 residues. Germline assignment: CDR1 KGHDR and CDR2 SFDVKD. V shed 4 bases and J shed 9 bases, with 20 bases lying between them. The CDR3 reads CATSDSSGTQRKAFF. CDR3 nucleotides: TGTGCCACCAGTGACTCCTCCGGGACCCAGAGAAAAGCTTTCTTT.

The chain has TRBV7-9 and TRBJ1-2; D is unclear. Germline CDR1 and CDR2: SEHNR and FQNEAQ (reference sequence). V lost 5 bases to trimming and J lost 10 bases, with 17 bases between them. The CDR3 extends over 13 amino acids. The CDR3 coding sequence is TGTGCCAGCAGCCTAGGGAGAAGAAGGGACTACACCTTC. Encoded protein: CASSLGRRRDYTF.

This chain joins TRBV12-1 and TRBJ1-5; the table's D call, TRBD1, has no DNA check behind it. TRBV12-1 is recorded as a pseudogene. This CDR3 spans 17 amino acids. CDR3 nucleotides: TGTGCCAGCAGCTTTGGGCCGACAGGGGAGGCCGGTCAGCCCCAGCATTTT. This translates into CASSFGPTGEAGQPQHF.

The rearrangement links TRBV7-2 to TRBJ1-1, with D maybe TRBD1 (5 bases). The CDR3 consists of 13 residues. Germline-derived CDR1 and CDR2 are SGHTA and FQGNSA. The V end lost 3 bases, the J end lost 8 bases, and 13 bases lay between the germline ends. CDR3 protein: CASSLGVRVEAFF. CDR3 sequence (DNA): TGTGCCAGCAGCTTGGGGGTAAGAGTAGAAGCTTTCTTT.

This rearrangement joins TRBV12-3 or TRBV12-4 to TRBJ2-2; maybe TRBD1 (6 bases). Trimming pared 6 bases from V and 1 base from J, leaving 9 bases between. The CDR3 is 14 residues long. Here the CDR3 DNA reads TGTGCCAGCAGGGGGGCGGGGAACACCGGGGAGCTGTTTTTT. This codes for CASRGAGNTGELFF.

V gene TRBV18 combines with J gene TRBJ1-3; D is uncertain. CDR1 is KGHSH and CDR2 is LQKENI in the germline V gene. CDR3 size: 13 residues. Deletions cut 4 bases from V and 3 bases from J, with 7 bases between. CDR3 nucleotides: TGTGCCAGCTCACGGGAATATGGAAACACCATATATTTT. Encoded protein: CASSREYGNTIYF.

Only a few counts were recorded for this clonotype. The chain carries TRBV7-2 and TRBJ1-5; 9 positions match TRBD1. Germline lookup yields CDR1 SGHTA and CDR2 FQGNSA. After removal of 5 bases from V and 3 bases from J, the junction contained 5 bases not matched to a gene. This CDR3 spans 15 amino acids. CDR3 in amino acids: CASSPRTGDNQPQHF. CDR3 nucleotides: TGTGCCAGCAGCCCCAGGACAGGGGACAATCAGCCCCAGCATTTT. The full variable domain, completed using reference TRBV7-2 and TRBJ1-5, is GAGVSQSPSNKVTEKGKDVELRCDPISGHTALYWYRQSLGQGLEFLIYFQGNSAPDKSGLPSDRFSAERTGGSVSTLTIQRTQQEDSAVYLCASSPRTGDNQPQHFGDGTRLSIL.

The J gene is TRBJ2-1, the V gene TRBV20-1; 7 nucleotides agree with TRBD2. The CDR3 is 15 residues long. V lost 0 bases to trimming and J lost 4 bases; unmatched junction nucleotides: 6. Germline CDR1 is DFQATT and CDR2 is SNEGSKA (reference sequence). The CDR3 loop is CSARDPQRGYNEQFF. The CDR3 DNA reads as TGCAGTGCTAGAGATCCCCAGCGGGGATACAATGAGCAGTTCTTC.

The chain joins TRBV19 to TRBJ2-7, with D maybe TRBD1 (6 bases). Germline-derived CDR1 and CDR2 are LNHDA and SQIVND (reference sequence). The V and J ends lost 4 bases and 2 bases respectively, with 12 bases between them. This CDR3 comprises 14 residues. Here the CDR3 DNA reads TGTGCCAGTAGTACCAGGACAGCCACCTACGAGCAGTACTTC. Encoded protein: CASSTRTATYEQYF.